This T cell receptor (beta chain) was sequenced in a study of blood T cell repertoires in COVID-19. Turning to the study itself: Acute and convalescent COVID-19 specimens originated in the United States, Italy and Spain. The analysed material was cDNA or gDNA that came from T cells, B-cell-depleted T cells, or PBMCs.

The Seattle patients joined while their infection was active and were tracked longitudinally afterward. The authors' processing: The assay estimated nucleated cells by amplifying reference gene primers. The method was immunoSEQ multiplex PCR; TCRdb's version includes in-frame clones alone and lacks a portion of them. That table furnishes V, J and clone size, whereas the DNA furnished D and trimming. The sample shows around 400,000 clones, 70% to 90% of them seen only once. V shed 1 base and J 9 bases; nucleotides not matched to a gene: 5. This CDR3 comprises 15 residues. The V gene's germline CDR1 is SGHAT and CDR2 FQNNGV.

The chain carries TRBV11-2 and TRBJ1-6; TRBD1 matches 8 bases. Sequences were obtained from peripheral blood. This receptor was obtained from a woman aged 60-70 years with COVID-19, enrolled during active disease. The CDR3 here is CASSLVSGGLSPLHF. The CDR3 DNA sequence: TGTGCCAGCAGCTTAGTGTCAGGGGGCCTTTCACCCCTCCACTTT.